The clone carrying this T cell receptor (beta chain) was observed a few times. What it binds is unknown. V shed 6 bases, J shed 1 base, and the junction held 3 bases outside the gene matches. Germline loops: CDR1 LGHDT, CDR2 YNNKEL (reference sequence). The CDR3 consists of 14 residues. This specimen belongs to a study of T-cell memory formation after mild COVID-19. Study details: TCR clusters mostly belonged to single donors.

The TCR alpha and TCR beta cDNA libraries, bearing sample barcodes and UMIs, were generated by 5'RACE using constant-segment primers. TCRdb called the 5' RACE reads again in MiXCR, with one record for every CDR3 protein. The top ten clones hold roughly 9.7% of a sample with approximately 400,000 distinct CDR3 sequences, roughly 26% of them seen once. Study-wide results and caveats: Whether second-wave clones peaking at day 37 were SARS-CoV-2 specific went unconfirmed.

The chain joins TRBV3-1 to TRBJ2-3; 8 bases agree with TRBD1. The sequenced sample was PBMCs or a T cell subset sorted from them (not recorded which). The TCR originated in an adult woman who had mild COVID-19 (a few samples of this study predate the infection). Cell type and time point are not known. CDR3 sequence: CASSTGQGTDTQYF. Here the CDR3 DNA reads TGTGCCAGCAGTACGGGACAGGGCACAGATACGCAGTATTTT.